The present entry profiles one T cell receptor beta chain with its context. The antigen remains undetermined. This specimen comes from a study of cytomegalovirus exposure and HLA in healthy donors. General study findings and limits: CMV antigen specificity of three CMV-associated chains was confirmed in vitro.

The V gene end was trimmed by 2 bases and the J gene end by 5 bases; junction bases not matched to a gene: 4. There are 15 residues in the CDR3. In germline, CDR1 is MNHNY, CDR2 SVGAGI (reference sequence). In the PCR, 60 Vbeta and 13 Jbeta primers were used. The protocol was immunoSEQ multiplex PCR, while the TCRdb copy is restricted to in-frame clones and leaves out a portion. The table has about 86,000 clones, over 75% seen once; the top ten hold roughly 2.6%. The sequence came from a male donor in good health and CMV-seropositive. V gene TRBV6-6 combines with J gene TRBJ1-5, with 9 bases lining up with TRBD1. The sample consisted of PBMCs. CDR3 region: CASSYVDRGDQPQHF. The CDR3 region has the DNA TGTGCCAGCAGTTACGTCGACAGGGGGGATCAGCCCCAGCATTTT.